This T cell receptor (beta chain) was sequenced during a study of cytomegalovirus exposure and HLA in healthy donors. Regarding the study as a whole: When analyzed later, the rates of TCR association showed variation by HLA locus, with DRB1 the most and HLA-C the fewest. Later analysis suggested links between common viral pathogens and several top significant clusters.

As for this clone: Its specificity is unknown.

Primers included in the PCR were 60 Vbeta and 13 Jbeta primers. Clones were read by immunoSEQ multiplex PCR, and TCRdb kept only the in-frame ones, dropping some. The table has over 85,000 clones, roughly three quarters seen once. The CDR3 has 13 residues. With 8 bases removed from V and 4 bases from J, the gap between germline ends came to 12 bases. CDR1 MGHDK and CDR2 SYGVNS come from the germline V gene. The chain employs TRBV25-1 and TRBJ1-3, with a weak D call TRBD1 (6 bases). Specimen: PBMCs. The TCR was taken from a man aged 25-40 years in good health and CMV-seropositive. DNA of the CDR3: TGTGCCAGCGGCGAGGGGGAAGGAAACACCATATATTTT. It codes for CASGEGEGNTIYF.